Following are 4 T cell receptor beta chains from one sample sequenced in a study of radiation and T cells in renal cell carcinoma. Using immunoSEQ multiplex PCR, the repertoire was profiled, and TCRdb retains in-frame clones only, with some absent. The sample lists about 43,000 clones, 65% to 85% occurring once. Specified time point: blood 4 weeks post-SBRT, at nephrectomy. Stated treatment: 15 Gy SBRT to primary tumor, nephrectomy 4 weeks later. The input for sequencing was blood, taken from a patient whose treatment included radiotherapy and nephrectomy. These receptors originate from a woman in her 70s with renal cell carcinoma.

A remark on this clone: A junction end diverges from the germline sequence, so it may reflect a read error. The chain links TRBV5-1 to TRBJ2-5; maybe TRBD2 (6 bases). The CDR3 extends over 16 amino acids. Germline CDR1 SGHRS, CDR2 YFSETQ. CDR3: CAGSLMDLARQETQYF. As DNA, the CDR3 is TGCGCCGGCAGCTTGATGGACCTAGCGAGGCAAGAGACCCAGTACTTC.

V is TRBV12-1 and J is TRBJ1-5. TRBV12-1 is assigned pseudogene status. The CDR3 spans 18 residues. CDR3 sequence (DNA): TGTGCCAGCAGCTTTGTGGGGGGGTTAGGGTATAGCAATCAGCCCCAGCATTTT. It encodes CASSFVGGLGYSNQPQHF.

The table lists this clone with a count of one. An end of the junction does not agree with germline; a read error may underlie this. The gene calls are TRBV19 and TRBJ1-4; D unclear. The germline V gene has CDR1 LNHDA and CDR2 SQIVND (reference sequence). CDR3 length: 14 residues. The DNA of the CDR3 is TGTGCCAGTAGCGTACAAAACGGCAATGGAAAACTGTTTTTT. Protein: CASSVQNGNGKLFF.

The chain uses TRBV5-6 and TRBJ2-3; 15 nucleotides match TRBD2. There are 15 residues in the CDR3. The V and J ends lost 3 bases and 8 bases, in that order; junction bases with no gene match: 4. Germline V gives CDR1 SGHDT, CDR2 YYEEEE. In DNA, the CDR3 is TGTGCCAGCAGCTCCGGGACTAGCGGGAGGATTACGCAGTATTTT. It yields the protein CASSSGTSGRITQYF.